The 20 T cell receptor beta chains in this list originate from one sample, sequenced in a study of cytomegalovirus exposure and HLA in healthy donors. Primers for the PCR totalled 60 Vbeta and 13 Jbeta. The table came from immunoSEQ multiplex PCR; TCRdb's copy has only in-frame clones and leaves some out. Of 90,000 to 150,000 clones in the sample, roughly 65% were seen once. The specimen was PBMCs. These receptors originate from a middle-aged man in good health and CMV-seropositive.

This chain joins TRBV21-1 and TRBJ1-2; the D call in the table, TRBD1, was not verified against the DNA. TRBV21-1 is shown as a pseudogene. The length of the CDR3 is 17 residues. CDR3 residues: CASSKESFGAGPHGYTF. CDR3 DNA: TGTGCCAGCAGCAAAGAATCTTTCGGTGCAGGGCCCCATGGCTACACCTTC.

The genes are TRBV6-1 and TRBJ1-2, with 9 bases fitting TRBD1. The CDR3 is 14 amino acids. V gave up 4 bases and J gave up 6 bases; unmatched junction bases: 6. Looked up from germline, CDR1 is MNHNS and CDR2 is SASEGT. CDR3: CASSVGQGRHGYTF. The CDR3 DNA follows: TGTGCCAGCAGTGTTGGACAGGGGAGACATGGCTACACCTTC.

This clone was seen a few times. The V gene is TRBV5-6, the J gene TRBJ1-1, with D perhaps matching TRBD1 (5 bases). Germline V gene sequence: CDR1 SGHDT, CDR2 YYEEEE. V was clipped by 0 bases and J by 1 base, with 7 bases between them. The CDR3 sequence is 14 residues long. DNA for the CDR3: TGTGCCAGCAGCTTGGCCGGGGGGAACACTGAAGCTTTCTTT. This codes for CASSLAGGNTEAFF. Combining the CDR3 with reference TRBV5-6 and TRBJ1-1 gives the whole variable domain DAGVTQSPTHLIKTRGQQVTLRCSPKSGHDTVSWYQQALGQGPQFIFQYYEEEERQRGNFPDRFSGHQFPNYSSELNVNALLLGDSALYLCASSLAGGNTEAFFGQGTRLTVV.

The sample holds a few counts of this clone. The chain uses TRBV5-1 and TRBJ2-3; 8 positions match TRBD2. Per the germline V gene, CDR1 is SGHRS and CDR2 is YFSETQ. V lost 3 bases, J lost 6 bases, and 12 bases stayed unmatched. The length of the CDR3 is 16 residues. CDR3 loop: CASSYGTSGKSDTQYF. In DNA form, the CDR3 reads TGCGCCAGCAGCTACGGGACTAGTGGCAAATCGGATACGCAGTATTTT.

The gene calls are TRBV5-1 and TRBJ1-6, with a tentative D call TRBD1 (6 bases). Germline values: CDR1 SGHRS, CDR2 YFSETQ. Between the trimmed V and J ends, which lost 6 bases and 7 bases, there was a span of 11 bases. CDR3 length equals 13 residues. CDR3 sequence reads: CASMTGPNSPLHF. The DNA of the CDR3 is TGCGCCAGCATGACAGGCCCAAATTCACCCCTCCACTTT.

The chain is built from TRBV7-8 and TRBJ1-1; tentatively, D is TRBD1 (5 bases). From germline, CDR1 is SGHVS and CDR2 FQNEAQ. V was clipped by 3 bases and J by 5 bases, with 13 bases between them. The CDR3 is 14 residues long. CDR3 nucleotides: TGTGCCAGCAGCTTCAGCGGGGCCCGGACTGAAGCTTTCTTT. The encoded protein is CASSFSGARTEAFF.

The chain combines TRBV2 with TRBJ2-1; D gene ambiguous. The CDR3 is 11 amino acids. CDR1 is SNHLY and CDR2 is FYNNEI in the germline V gene. V dropped 7 bases and J dropped 4 bases, with 5 bases sitting between them. CDR3 in amino acids: CASTLYNEQFF. The CDR3 bases are TGTGCCAGCACCCTTTACAATGAGCAGTTCTTC.

The V and J genes are TRBV4-3 and TRBJ2-3; D is ambiguous. V was cut by 0 bases and J by 0 bases, with 10 bases left in between. This CDR3 comprises 16 residues. CDR1 is LGHNA, CDR2 YSLEER, per germline. The CDR3 protein is CASSQEGVTSTDTQYF. For the CDR3, the DNA is TGCGCCAGCAGCCAAGAAGGAGTTACTAGCACAGATACGCAGTATTTT.

This clone was seen only a few times. The V gene is TRBV6-5, the J gene TRBJ2-2; maybe TRBD1 (5 bases). The V end lost 6 bases, the J end lost 3 bases, and 11 bases lay between the germline ends. The CDR3 is 14 amino acids. From germline, CDR1 is MNHEY and CDR2 SVGAGI. The chain's CDR3 is CASSSGWDTGELFF. CDR3 DNA: TGTGCCAGCAGCTCAGGGTGGGACACCGGGGAGCTGTTTTTT.

The chain combines TRBV6-5 with TRBJ2-7, with 8 bases that match TRBD2. Losses at the gene ends were 8 bases for V and 3 bases for J; bases not matched to a gene: 12. CDR1 MNHEY and CDR2 SVGAGI come from the germline V gene. The CDR3 spans 15 residues. DNA for the CDR3: TGTGCCAGCGCCCAATACGGGGGGGGCAACTACGAGCAGTACTTC. This codes for CASAQYGGGNYEQYF.

This clone has only a few counts. The V and J genes are TRBV4-2 and TRBJ2-1; 7 positions agree with TRBD2. Germline V gene lookup returns CDR1 LGHNA and CDR2 YNFKEQ. The CDR3 covers 15 residues. The ends lost 3 bases at V and 5 bases at J; junction bases unmatched: 7. CDR3 in DNA: TGTGCCAGCAGCCAGGGGGGGACTACCGACAATGAGCAGTTCTTC. It encodes CASSQGGTTDNEQFF.

This clone was recorded a few times. This chain joins TRBV27 and TRBJ1-4, with unresolved D. Between the trimmed V and J ends, which lost 5 bases and 0 bases, there was a span of 13 bases. This CDR3 has 16 residues. Germline V gives CDR1 MNHEY, CDR2 SMNVEV (reference sequence). This CDR3 reads CASSLAPGSTNEKLFF. The CDR3 DNA is TGTGCCAGCAGTCTCGCCCCGGGGTCAACTAATGAAAAACTGTTTTTT.

V is TRBV29-1 and J is TRBJ2-7; TRBD1 matches at 10 bases. V lost 2 bases and J lost 3; bases outside the gene matches: 7. Germline CDR1 and CDR2: SQVTM and ANQGSEA. The CDR3 spans 15 residues. The CDR3 loop is CSVETGQGVLYEQYF. Here the CDR3 DNA reads TGCAGCGTTGAAACCGGACAGGGGGTCCTCTACGAGCAGTACTTC.

This clone was counted between two and nine times. The CDR3 DNA follows: TGTGCCAGCAGTCCTAGCGGGAGATCAAATGAGCAGTTCTTC. Translation gives CASSPSGRSNEQFF. The chain links TRBV7-9 to TRBJ2-1, with TRBD2 matching 10 bases. The CDR3 spans 14 residues. CDR1 is SEHNR, CDR2 FQNEAQ, per germline (reference sequence). V gave up 6 bases and J gave up 7 bases; unmatched junction bases: 6.

This sequence joins TRBV2 and TRBJ1-2, with D unresolved. Germline V gene sequence: CDR1 SNHLY, CDR2 FYNNEI. The length of the CDR3 is 16 residues. The V and J ends lost 8 bases and 4 bases respectively, with 23 bases between them. CDR3 residues: CASFSGVNGSGYGYTF. In nucleotides, the CDR3 is TGTGCCAGCTTTTCAGGTGTTAACGGTAGCGGCTATGGCTACACCTTC.

J is TRBJ2-3 and V is TRBV27; 8 bases match TRBD2. The CDR3 is 13 amino acids. V shed 4 bases and J 6 bases; nucleotides not matched to a gene: 3. Germline V gene sequence: CDR1 MNHEY, CDR2 SMNVEV (reference sequence). CDR3 sequence reads: CASSSTGGDTQYF. The DNA of the CDR3 is TGTGCCAGCAGTTCAACGGGGGGGGATACGCAGTATTTT.

In DNA form, the CDR3 reads TGTGCCAGCAGCTTACCTGCGACTAGCGGGAGCTCCTACGAGCAGTACTTC. This encodes CASSLPATSGSSYEQYF. This rearrangement joins TRBV7-8 to TRBJ2-7; 12 positions agree with TRBD2. Germline CDR1 is SGHVS and CDR2 is FQNEAQ. The ends lost 2 bases at V and 0 bases at J; junction bases unmatched: 5. CDR3 length: 17 amino acids.

This sequence joins TRBV6-1 and TRBJ1-6; 8 positions agree with TRBD1. CDR3 length: 20 residues. Germline V gene sequence: CDR1 MNHNS, CDR2 SASEGT. V lost 4 bases, J lost 0 bases, and 14 bases stayed unmatched. The CDR3 bases are TGTGCCAGCAGTGGCCCTTCCGGGACAGGAGGGTCCTCCTATAATTCACCCCTCCACTTT. It encodes CASSGPSGTGGSSYNSPLHF.

Only a few counts were recorded for this clone. The rearrangement joins TRBV2 to TRBJ2-7, with D perhaps TRBD2 (5 bases). V lost 1 base and J 0 bases, leaving 7 bases between the germline ends. The length of the CDR3 is 14 residues. Per germline, CDR1 SNHLY and CDR2 FYNNEI. In DNA, the CDR3 is TGTGCCAGCAGTGAAGGGACTCACTCCTACGAGCAGTACTTC. Residues: CASSEGTHSYEQYF.

This clone showed up just once. The J gene is TRBJ2-5, the V gene TRBV19; D possibly corresponds to TRBD1 (6 bases). In germline, CDR1 is LNHDA, CDR2 SQIVND (reference sequence). V lost 6 bases and J 5 bases, leaving 10 bases between the germline ends. CDR3 length equals 12 residues. The CDR3 reads CASRGGEETQYF. The CDR3 region has the DNA TGTGCCAGTAGAGGGGGAGAGGAGACCCAGTACTTC. Full variable domain (remainder filled in from reference TRBV19 and TRBJ2-5): DGGITQSPKYLFRKEGQNVTLSCEQNLNHDAMYWYRQDPGQGLRLIYYSQIVNDFQKGDIAEGYSVSREKKESFPLTVTSAQKNPTAFYLCASRGGEETQYFGPGTRLLVL.